This passage covers 24 T cell receptor beta chains from one sample sequenced in a study of early T cells in non-severe SARS-CoV-2 infection. In TCRdb, the 5' RACE reads were re-called with MiXCR into one record per CDR3 protein. The table shows over 85,000 distinct CDR3 sequences, with roughly 15% occurring only once. The sample comprised whole blood. These receptors originate from an adult who was a healthcare worker with PCR-confirmed SARS-CoV-2 infection or an uninfected control (not recorded which).

The chain uses TRBV5-1 and TRBJ2-2; unclear D gene. The CDR3 is 15 residues long. Germline CDR1 and CDR2: SGHRS and YFSETQ. Trimming shortened V by 5 bases and J by 7 bases, and 18 bases separated the two germline ends. This chain's CDR3 is CASSSEPSDIGELFF. Written as DNA, the CDR3 is TGCGCCAGCAGTTCTGAGCCTAGTGACATCGGGGAGCTGTTTTTT.

This clonotype was seen a handful of times. The V call is TRBV5-1, the J call TRBJ1-1; a possible D gene is TRBD1 (6 bases). This CDR3 contains 14 residues. Trimming left V 3 bases short and J 4 bases short, with 13 bases between. Germline assignment: CDR1 SGHRS and CDR2 YFSETQ. Written as DNA, the CDR3 is TGCGCCAGCAGCTGGGCCGGGGGCCTCACTGAAGCTTTCTTT. It yields the protein CASSWAGGLTEAFF. The full variable domain, with the rest looked up from reference TRBV5-1 and TRBJ1-1, is KAGVTQTPRYLIKTRGQQVTLSCSPISGHRSVSWYQQTPGQGLQFLFEYFSETQRNKGNFPGRFSGRQFSNSRSEMNVSTLELGDSALYLCASSWAGGLTEAFFGQGTRLTVV.

This clonotype was found a few times. J is TRBJ2-7 and V is TRBV3-1, with D tentatively TRBD2 (5 bases). CDR1 is LGHDT, CDR2 YNNKEL, per germline (reference sequence). V lost 1 base to trimming and J lost 9 bases, with 13 bases between them. The CDR3 totals 13 residues. In DNA, the CDR3 is TGTGCCAGCAGCCAAGTAAGAGGGAAGAGGCAGTACTTC. It is translated as CASSQVRGKRQYF.

V and J are TRBV7-9 and TRBJ2-3; no reliable D call. The CDR3 is made up of 12 amino acids. CDR1 is SEHNR and CDR2 is FQNEAQ in the germline V gene (reference sequence). V shed 7 bases and J shed 4 bases, with 9 bases lying between them. This CDR3 reads CASIGRADTQYF. The CDR3 DNA follows: TGTGCCAGCATCGGTCGGGCAGATACGCAGTATTTT.

This chain links TRBV12-3 or TRBV12-4 with TRBJ1-1, with unresolved D. The CDR3 contains 13 residues. Trimming removed 2 bases at V and 6 bases at J, with 10 bases between. The CDR3 is CASSLPGSAEAFF. CDR3 DNA: TGTGCCAGCAGTTTACCGGGCAGCGCTGAAGCTTTCTTT.

This rearrangement joins TRBV4-3 to TRBJ1-1; possibly TRBD1 for D (6 bases). CDR1 and CDR2 from the germline V gene are LGHNA and YSLEER. The CDR3 totals 15 residues. Trimming pared 2 bases from V and 6 bases from J, leaving 16 bases between. This CDR3 is CASSQPRGAEPEAFF. CDR3 DNA: TGCGCCAGCAGCCAACCTAGGGGGGCTGAACCTGAAGCTTTCTTT.

This clonotype has a handful of counts. CDR3 amino acids: CSAKPGGQETQYF. CDR3 in DNA: TGCAGTGCTAAACCCGGAGGGCAAGAGACCCAGTACTTC. V and J are TRBV20-1 and TRBJ2-5; perhaps TRBD2 as D (6 bases). This CDR3 has 13 residues. CDR1 is DFQATT, CDR2 SNEGSKA, per germline (reference sequence). The V and J ends lost 4 bases and 2 bases respectively, with 11 bases between them.

This clonotype was detected only a few times. This chain connects TRBV6-2 or TRBV6-3 to TRBJ1-2; no reliable D call. The CDR3 loop spans 13 amino acids. Trimming cost V 2 bases and J 2 bases, with 6 bases left between them. CDR1 and CDR2 from the germline V gene are MNHEY and SVGEGT. The CDR3 sequence: CASSYASNYGYTF. The CDR3 region has the DNA TGTGCCAGCAGTTACGCCTCAAACTATGGCTACACCTTC.

The chain employs TRBV20-1 and TRBJ1-2; possible D gene TRBD1, 6 bases. CDR3 length: 15 residues. Germline values: CDR1 DFQATT, CDR2 SNEGSKA (reference sequence). Trimming left V 0 bases short and J 6 bases short, with 17 bases between. This CDR3 reads CSARERVRGRDGYTF. CDR3 nucleotide sequence: TGCAGTGCTAGAGAGAGGGTCCGGGGGCGAGATGGCTACACCTTC.

This clonotype was detected only a few times. The chain employs TRBV30 and TRBJ2-7, with D perhaps matching TRBD2 (6 bases). The CDR3 consists of 13 residues. Trimming stripped 2 bases from V and 7 bases from J, with 15 bases between. Germline assignment: CDR1 GTSNPN and CDR2 SVGIG (reference sequence). CDR3 loop: CAWSPRAGGEQYF. The DNA for the CDR3 is TGTGCCTGGAGTCCTCGAGCCGGAGGGGAGCAGTACTTC.

This clonotype has ten or more counts. CDR3 DNA sequence: TGTGCCAGCAGCTTAGATTCCCTACAAGAGACCCAGTACTTC. Its protein is CASSLDSLQETQYF. The genes are TRBV11-2 and TRBJ2-5; D not resolved. Trimming cost V 0 bases and J 2 bases, with 7 bases left between them. The CDR3 has 14 residues. Per the germline V gene, CDR1 is SGHAT and CDR2 is FQNNGV.

V usage is TRBV28 and J usage is TRBJ2-7, with no clear D. V lost 3 bases and J 8 bases, leaving 8 bases between the germline ends. Per the germline V gene, CDR1 is MDHEN and CDR2 is SYDVKM. The CDR3 runs to 11 residues. CDR3: CASSFAEKQYF. CDR3 sequence (DNA): TGTGCCAGCAGTTTCGCGGAGAAGCAGTACTTC.

This clonotype showed up just a few times. The chain uses TRBV27 and TRBJ2-7, with TRBD2 matching over 7 bases. This CDR3 is built from 13 residues. With 5 bases clipped from V and 4 bases from J, the junction kept 5 bases outside the gene matches. Per the germline V gene, CDR1 is MNHEY and CDR2 is SMNVEV (reference sequence). This CDR3 is CASSLGTNYEQYF. The CDR3 DNA sequence: TGTGCCAGCAGTCTCGGGACTAATTACGAGCAGTACTTC.

This clonotype was counted only a few times. J is TRBJ2-7 and V is TRBV12-3 or TRBV12-4; perhaps D is TRBD1 or TRBD2 (5 bases each). The CDR3 is made up of 14 amino acids. The germline V and J ends were trimmed by 5 bases and 6 bases, with 17 bases remaining between them. The CDR3 DNA sequence: TGTGCCAGCAGTCCCAACCGGGGACGTCGCGAGCAGTACTTC. Translation gives CASSPNRGRREQYF.

A few counts support this clonotype. The chain links TRBV7-9 to TRBJ1-1; D is unresolved. The germline V and J ends were trimmed by 3 bases and 2 bases, with 7 bases remaining between them. The CDR3 runs to 13 residues. The germline V gene has CDR1 SEHNR and CDR2 FQNEAQ (reference sequence). The CDR3 here is CASSFGRNTEAFF. The CDR3 region has the DNA TGTGCCAGCAGCTTCGGACGAAACACTGAAGCTTTCTTT.

This clonotype was counted only a few times. The chain joins TRBV21-1 to TRBJ1-1. TRBV21-1 corresponds to a pseudogene. The CDR3 runs 14 residues. For the CDR3, the DNA is TGTGCCAGCAGCAAACGGCCAGGGAACACTGAAGCTTTCTTT. It is translated as CASSKRPGNTEAFF.

This clonotype was counted only a few times. The chain recombines TRBV6-5 with TRBJ1-1; 7 nucleotides agree with TRBD1. The CDR3 spans 16 residues. V lost 6 bases and J lost 1; bases outside the gene matches: 11. Germline lookup yields CDR1 MNHEY and CDR2 SVGAGI. Written as DNA, the CDR3 is TGTGCCAGCAGCAAAACAGGGGAAGTAGGGAACACTGAAGCTTTCTTT. Encoded protein: CASSKTGEVGNTEAFF.

Of note for this clonotype: A clone one base away is much larger, so this may be a read error. The chain has TRBV7-2 and TRBJ2-5; either TRBD1 or TRBD2 may fit D (6 bases each). The V gene lost 5 bases and the J gene lost 2 bases, with 12 bases spanning the gap. The CDR3 length is 14 residues. Germline V gene sequence: CDR1 SGHTA, CDR2 FQGNSA. The CDR3: CTSSHGGSQETQYF. CDR3 DNA sequence: TGTACCAGCAGCCACGGGGGCAGTCAAGAGACCCAGTACTTC.

The chain carries TRBV12-3 or TRBV12-4 and TRBJ1-1; D remains unclear. V lost 7 bases to trimming and J lost 0 bases, with 18 bases between them. This CDR3 region has 16 residues. CDR3 protein: CASTPEETEVNTEAFF. DNA for the CDR3: TGTGCCAGCACCCCGGAGGAAACAGAGGTGAACACTGAAGCTTTCTTT.

There are a few counts of this clonotype. The chain carries TRBV5-4 and TRBJ2-3; 12 bases line up with TRBD2. This CDR3 spans 16 amino acids. Looked up from germline, CDR1 is SGHNT and CDR2 is YYREEE (reference sequence). V was pared by 4 bases and J by 10 bases, with 13 bases of the junction left unmatched. The CDR3 DNA is TGTGCCAGCAGCCCTGATACTAGCGGGAGGATTGTGGCGCAGTATTTT. Translated: CASSPDTSGRIVAQYF.

This clonotype came up a few times. This sequence joins TRBV5-4 and TRBJ2-3, with 8 nucleotides matching TRBD2. Trimming at V came to 0 bases and at J to 3 bases, leaving 6 bases not matched to a gene. The CDR3 is 16 residues long. From germline, CDR1 is SGHNT and CDR2 YYREEE (reference sequence). For the CDR3, the DNA is TGTGCCAGCAGCTTGGAGGCCGGGGGGGCGACAGATACGCAGTATTTT. Translating gives CASSLEAGGATDTQYF.

The chain is built from TRBV3-1 and TRBJ2-1; D ambiguous. V was trimmed by 1 base and J by 13 bases, leaving 11 bases between them. The germline CDR1 and CDR2 sequences are LGHDT and YNNKEL (reference sequence). The CDR3 is 12 residues long. CDR3 residues: CASSQGLGSQFF. DNA of the CDR3: TGTGCCAGCAGCCAAGGTTTGGGGTCCCAGTTCTTC.

The CDR3 sequence: CSVAKGPDYEQYF. For the CDR3, the DNA is TGCAGCGTGGCTAAGGGACCGGACTACGAGCAGTACTTC. The rearrangement uses TRBV29-1 and TRBJ2-7; D assignment may be TRBD1 or TRBD2 (5 bases each). The germline V gene has CDR1 SQVTM and CDR2 ANQGSEA. The CDR3 contains 13 residues. V gave up 6 bases and J gave up 3 bases, with 15 bases separating them.

The chain uses TRBV20-1 and TRBJ1-5; 8 bases line up with TRBD1. CDR1 and CDR2 (germline): DFQATT, SNEGSKA (reference sequence). J gave up 6 bases and V 6 bases, and 7 bases lay outside the gene matches. The CDR3 totals 13 residues. In DNA, the CDR3 is TGCAGTGCCCCCGGACAGGGCGGTCAGCCCCAGCATTTT. Amino acid sequence: CSAPGQGGQPQHF.